Following are 27 T cell receptor beta chains from one sample sequenced in a study of Ad26.COV2.S vaccination and SARS-CoV-2 variants. Treatment here: around 19 received Ad26.COV2.S at low or high dose, single or two shots; about 5 received placebo; per-sample allocation not given. The investigators took samples on day 63 after the first vaccine or placebo injection. TCRdb keeps only in-frame clones here, not all; method: immunoSEQ multiplex PCR. The table includes roughly 300,000 clones, roughly 90% detected once. Material: peripheral blood, obtained in a trial of Ad26.COV2.S vaccine versus placebo. These receptors were obtained from a person between 18 and 59 years old who received the Ad26.COV2.S COVID-19 vaccine or a placebo.

This chain connects TRBV7-2 to TRBJ2-1; D could derive from TRBD1 or TRBD2 (5 bases each). This CDR3 is built from 17 residues. Germline V lookup: CDR1 SGHTA, CDR2 FQGNSA. V shed 1 base and J shed 0 bases, with 13 bases lying between them. The CDR3 DNA reads TGTGCCAGCAGCTTAGAAGGGACGGCGGTCTCCTACAATGAGCAGTTCTTC. Translating gives CASSLEGTAVSYNEQFF. Full variable domain (remainder filled in from reference TRBV7-2 and TRBJ2-1): GAGVSQSPSNKVTEKGKDVELRCDPISGHTALYWYRQSLGQGLEFLIYFQGNSAPDKSGLPSDRFSAERTGGSVSTLTIQRTQQEDSAVYLCASSLEGTAVSYNEQFFGPGTRLTVL.

This chain uses TRBV28 with TRBJ2-7, with D possibly matching TRBD1 (6 bases). Trimming removed 6 bases from V and 5 bases from J, with 17 bases in between. CDR3 length: 14 amino acids. In germline, CDR1 is MDHEN, CDR2 SYDVKM. The CDR3 DNA sequence: TGTGCCAGCAGCTCACCGCAGGGGCCCCACGAGCAGTACTTC. Amino acid sequence: CASSSPQGPHEQYF.

To note about this clone: An end of the junction differs from the germline gene, which may be a read error. V is TRBV30 and J is TRBJ1-1; D uncertain. This CDR3 is 11 amino acids long. CDR1 is GTSNPN, CDR2 SVGIG, per germline (reference sequence). As DNA, the CDR3 is TGTGCCTGGCATTCTCTGGCTGAGGCTTTCTTT. Its protein is CAWHSLAEAFF.

This clone has just a few counts. This chain joins TRBV7-8 and TRBJ1-2; TRBD1 might be the D (5 bases). Germline values: CDR1 SGHVS, CDR2 FQNEAQ. V was clipped by 2 bases and J by 4 bases, with 14 bases between them. CDR3 size: 15 residues. The CDR3 sequence: CASSLNPGAPYGYTF. The CDR3, as DNA: TGTGCCAGCAGCTTAAATCCCGGGGCGCCCTATGGCTACACCTTC. Complete variable domain (other parts from reference TRBV7-8 and TRBJ1-2): GAGVSQSPRYKVAKRGQDVALRCDPISGHVSLFWYQQALGQGPEFLTYFQNEAQLDKSGLPSDRFFAERPEGSVSTLKIQRTQQEDSAVYLCASSLNPGAPYGYTFGSGTRLTVV.

The rearrangement uses TRBV19 and TRBJ1-1; D perhaps matches TRBD1 (5 bases). Germline loops: CDR1 LNHDA, CDR2 SQIVND (reference sequence). CDR3 length equals 13 residues. With 8 bases removed from V and 4 bases from J, the gap between germline ends came to 14 bases. The CDR3 nucleotides read TGTGCCAGTTGTCAGGGTCTCGGCACTGAAGCTTTCTTT. The encoded protein is CASCQGLGTEAFF. The full variable domain, completed using reference TRBV19 and TRBJ1-1, is DGGITQSPKYLFRKEGQNVTLSCEQNLNHDAMYWYRQDPGQGLRLIYYSQIVNDFQKGDIAEGYSVSREKKESFPLTVTSAQKNPTAFYLCASCQGLGTEAFFGQGTRLTVV.

CDR3 nucleotides: TGTGCCAGCAGTTTAGGAGCGCGCACAGATACGCAGTATTTT. Translation gives CASSLGARTDTQYF. The chain is built from TRBV6-5 and TRBJ2-3; D is undetermined. CDR1 is MNHEY, CDR2 SVGAGI, per germline. The V and J ends lost 4 bases and 1 base respectively, with 9 bases between them. This CDR3 is built from 14 residues.

This clone was seen only once. The V gene is TRBV11-2, the J gene TRBJ1-4, with unresolved D. Trimming cost V 1 base and J 8 bases, with 11 bases left between them. The CDR3 has 14 residues. Germline-derived CDR1 and CDR2 are SGHAT and FQNNGV. CDR3 in DNA: TGTGCCAGCAGCTTAGGGGTATATAGGGAAAAACTGTTTTTT. The encoded protein is CASSLGVYREKLFF.

The DNA for the CDR3 is TGTGCCAGTAGTATTGTCGGCAGCTACACTGAAGCTTTCTTT. Protein: CASSIVGSYTEAFF. The genes are TRBV19 and TRBJ1-1, with no clear D. The CDR3 is made up of 14 amino acids. The V and J ends lost 3 bases and 3 bases respectively, with 11 bases between them. Per germline, CDR1 LNHDA and CDR2 SQIVND (reference sequence). The whole variable domain, filled in from reference TRBV19 and TRBJ1-1, reads DGGITQSPKYLFRKEGQNVTLSCEQNLNHDAMYWYRQDPGQGLRLIYYSQIVNDFQKGDIAEGYSVSREKKESFPLTVTSAQKNPTAFYLCASSIVGSYTEAFFGQGTRLTVV.

This chain connects TRBV18 to TRBJ2-7, with 7 bases fitting TRBD1. CDR3 length equals 16 residues. Germline V gene sequence: CDR1 KGHSH, CDR2 LQKENI. V dropped 6 bases and J dropped 3; count of bases not matched to a gene: 14. CDR3 nucleotides: TGTGCCAGCTCCGGTATGGGACAGTCATTTTACTACGAGCAGTACTTC. This translates into CASSGMGQSFYYEQYF. The entire variable domain, with the rest obtained from reference TRBV18 and TRBJ2-7, is as follows: NAGVMQNPRHLVRRRGQEARLRCSPMKGHSHVYWYRQLPEEGLKFMVYLQKENIIDESGMPKERFSAEFPKEGPSILRIQQVVRGDSAAYFCASSGMGQSFYYEQYFGPGTRLTVT.

The V gene is TRBV27, the J gene TRBJ2-1; D remains unclear. The CDR3 loop spans 15 amino acids. Trimming took 1 base from V and 5 from J, leaving 12 bases between them. In germline, CDR1 is MNHEY, CDR2 SMNVEV (reference sequence). The CDR3 coding sequence is TGTGCCAGCAGTTTATGGGGATTAGGTGACAATGAGCAGTTCTTC. It codes for CASSLWGLGDNEQFF.

The chain recombines TRBV6-5 with TRBJ2-2; D gene ambiguous. The CDR3 is made up of 12 amino acids. Trimming shortened V by 5 bases and J by 5 bases, and 6 bases separated the two germline ends. CDR1 MNHEY and CDR2 SVGAGI come from the germline V gene. The CDR3 DNA follows: TGTGCCAGCAGTAGAAGGACCGGGGAGCTGTTTTTT. This translates into CASSRRTGELFF.

J is TRBJ1-2 and V is TRBV6-2 or TRBV6-3; unclear D gene. CDR3 length: 12 amino acids. V was pared by 3 bases and J by 6 bases, with 8 bases between. Germline values: CDR1 MNHEY, CDR2 SVGEGT. The CDR3 loop is CASSYGPDGYTF. CDR3 coding DNA: TGTGCCAGCAGTTATGGTCCGGATGGCTACACCTTC.

The gene calls are TRBV30 and TRBJ2-3; 7 bases are shared with TRBD2. Trimming cost V 2 bases and J 6 bases; bases outside gene matches: 8. This CDR3 comprises 14 residues. From germline, CDR1 is GTSNPN and CDR2 SVGIG (reference sequence). DNA of the CDR3: TGTGCCTGGAGTTCTAGCGGCCCTAGGGATACGCAGTATTTT. Its protein is CAWSSSGPRDTQYF.

The rearrangement uses TRBV10-3 and TRBJ2-2; TRBD1 aligns across 10 bases. Germline V gene sequence: CDR1 ENHRY, CDR2 SYGVKD. Losses at the gene ends were 2 bases for V and 5 bases for J; bases not matched to a gene: 8. The CDR3 totals 17 residues. CDR3 sequence: CAISEPPGQGHTGELFF. The CDR3 bases are TGTGCCATCAGTGAGCCGCCGGGACAGGGGCATACCGGGGAGCTGTTTTTT.

The chain has TRBV4-1 and TRBJ2-6, with D uncertain. This CDR3 comprises 17 residues. Germline V gene sequence: CDR1 MGHRA, CDR2 YSYEKL. V was pared by 1 base and J by 4 bases, with 14 bases between. In DNA, the CDR3 is TGCGCCAGCAGCCAAGCCTTTCGTTTAACCGGGGCCAACGTCCTGACTTTC. Translating it yields CASSQAFRLTGANVLTF.

The chain uses TRBV14 and TRBJ2-2; 7 bases line up with TRBD1. Per the germline V gene, CDR1 is SGHDN and CDR2 is FVKESK. The CDR3 is 14 residues long. The J segment lost 6 bases and the V segment lost 4 bases, leaving 5 bases of the junction unmatched. In DNA, the CDR3 is TGTGCCAGCAGCCTACGGGACAGAGCCGGGGAGCTGTTTTTT. Translating gives CASSLRDRAGELFF.

This sequence joins TRBV2 and TRBJ2-5; 9 bases line up with TRBD1. Losses at the gene ends were 4 bases for V and 4 bases for J; bases not matched to a gene: 7. The V gene's germline CDR1 is SNHLY and CDR2 FYNNEI. The CDR3 has 15 amino acids. In DNA form, the CDR3 reads TGTGCCAGCAGTGCGGACAGGGGAGGACGAGAGACCCAGTACTTC. This translates into CASSADRGGRETQYF.

The J gene is TRBJ1-4, the V gene TRBV28; TRBD1 matches at 7 bases. V was clipped by 4 bases and J by 2 bases; unmatched bases: 13. The CDR3 spans 18 residues. Germline V gene sequence: CDR1 MDHEN, CDR2 SYDVKM. CDR3 sequence reads: CASSSATFDRATNEKLFF. CDR3 coding DNA: TGTGCCAGCAGTTCGGCCACTTTCGACAGGGCGACTAATGAAAAACTGTTTTTT.

V and J are TRBV28 and TRBJ2-7; 10 bases match TRBD2. In germline, CDR1 is MDHEN, CDR2 SYDVKM. There are 14 residues in the CDR3. Trimming cost V 3 bases and J 2 bases; bases outside gene matches: 1. The chain's CDR3 is CASSFGLAAYEQYF. In nucleotides, the CDR3 is TGTGCCAGCAGTTTCGGACTAGCGGCCTACGAGCAGTACTTC.

This clone was counted only a few times. V gene TRBV4-1 combines with J gene TRBJ1-1; D unresolved. The ends were cut back, 2 bases at V and 3 bases at J, with 7 bases in the middle. Germline values: CDR1 MGHRA, CDR2 YSYEKL. This CDR3 is built from 13 residues. The CDR3 nucleotides are TGCGCCAGCAGCCAATCCCAATACACTGAAGCTTTCTTT. This gives the protein CASSQSQYTEAFF.

CDR3 protein: CASSFLGGWNEQYF. The CDR3 DNA sequence: TGTGCCAGCAGCTTTTTAGGGGGTTGGAACGAGCAGTACTTC. The rearrangement joins TRBV7-2 to TRBJ2-7; possible D gene TRBD1, 6 bases. Germline CDR1 reads SGHTA; CDR2 reads FQGNSA. CDR3 length equals 14 residues. Trimming pared 3 bases from V and 5 bases from J, leaving 14 bases between.

This chain links TRBV5-4 with TRBJ1-1; D unresolved. This CDR3 has 17 residues. The V gene lost 0 bases and the J gene lost 3 bases, with 18 bases spanning the gap. Germline V gene lookup returns CDR1 SGHNT and CDR2 YYREEE (reference sequence). As DNA, the CDR3 is TGTGCCAGCAGCTTGGTAGGAGATGTGTTGGGATACACTGAAGCTTTCTTT. Amino acid sequence: CASSLVGDVLGYTEAFF.

The rearrangement links TRBV5-1 to TRBJ2-7; D may be TRBD1 (7 bases). The CDR3 is 15 residues long. Germline values: CDR1 SGHRS, CDR2 YFSETQ. Trimming removed 0 bases at V and 3 bases at J, with 13 bases between. The CDR3 bases are TGCGCCAGCAGCTTGGCAGGGGGACTTATCTACGAGCAGTACTTC. The encoded protein is CASSLAGGLIYEQYF.

In its sample, this clone was seen a few times. The chain uses TRBV11-2 and TRBJ2-1, with 8 nucleotides matching TRBD2. Germline-derived CDR1 and CDR2 are SGHAT and FQNNGV. CDR3 length: 15 amino acids. J gave up 6 bases and V 5 bases, and 9 bases lay outside the gene matches. CDR3 region: CASSPLADSSNEQFF. The CDR3 DNA sequence: TGTGCCAGCAGCCCACTAGCGGACAGTTCCAATGAGCAGTTCTTC.

The chain carries TRBV3-1 (or the pseudogene TRBV3-2) and TRBJ2-1, with 10 bases fitting TRBD2. J gave up 4 bases and V 0 bases, and 6 bases lay outside the gene matches. Germline CDR1 and CDR2: LGHDT and YNNKEL (reference sequence). This CDR3 comprises 17 residues. CDR3 bases: TGTGCCAGCAGCCAAGACCCCCGGACTAGCGGTTACAATGAGCAGTTCTTC. Residues: CASSQDPRTSGYNEQFF.

The rearrangement joins TRBV2 to TRBJ2-5, with no clear D. From germline, CDR1 is SNHLY and CDR2 FYNNEI. The CDR3 is 16 amino acids. With 3 bases removed from V and 4 bases from J, the gap between germline ends came to 18 bases. CDR3 bases: TGTGCCAGCAGTGATGGCAGTTGGGGAACCGGAGAGACCCAGTACTTC. It codes for CASSDGSWGTGETQYF.

This clone was detected only a few times. This chain links TRBV28 with TRBJ1-1; no clear D gene. The CDR3 is 13 amino acids. V lost 1 base and J lost 7, with 10 bases in between. Per the germline V gene, CDR1 is MDHEN and CDR2 is SYDVKM. CDR3: CASSLSTGIEAFF. Written as DNA, the CDR3 is TGTGCCAGCAGTTTATCGACCGGGATTGAAGCTTTCTTT.